This entry features one T cell receptor (beta chain) sequence. The method was immunoSEQ multiplex PCR; TCRdb's version includes in-frame clones alone and lacks a portion of them. The profile shows over 150,000 clones, approximately 94% of them singletons. The data were taken from a study of OX40 agonist ivuxolimab in advanced cancers. The wider study: Age averaged approximately 60 years (range 23 to 79), and around 87% were male.

V shed 5 bases and J 6 bases; nucleotides not matched to a gene: 7. The germline gives CDR1 SGHTA, CDR2 FQGNSA. This CDR3 has 15 residues. Source: CD4+ or CD8+ T cells sorted from blood, taken in a trial of the OX40 agonist ivuxolimab. J is TRBJ1-6 and V is TRBV7-2, with TRBD1 matching 7 bases. This sequence was found in an adult with an advanced solid tumor such as melanoma, head and neck, liver or kidney cancer. CDR3 sequence (DNA): TGTGCCAGCAGCGTTCGGACAGGCCCTAATTCACCCCTCCACTTT. It yields the protein CASSVRTGPNSPLHF.